The 26 T cell receptor beta chains below all came from one sample that was sequenced in a study of T-cell memory formation after mild COVID-19. TCRdb re-called the 5' RACE reads through MiXCR, storing one row per CDR3 protein. The data contain under 300,000 distinct CDR3 sequences, 8% to 9% of them singletons. The material sequenced was PBMCs or a T cell subset sorted from them (not recorded which). The receptors were sampled from a man between 18 and 29 years old who had mild COVID-19 (a few samples of this study predate the infection). Cell type and time point are not known.

This clonotype has only a few counts. The DNA for the CDR3 is TGTGCCAGCAGTACTAGCGGGGGCTACGAGCAGTACGTC. Protein: CASSTSGGYEQYV. The chain has TRBV28 and TRBJ2-7; 11 nucleotides align to TRBD2. The J segment lost 3 bases and the V segment lost 5 bases, leaving 0 bases of the junction unmatched. The CDR3 has 13 residues. Looked up from germline, CDR1 is MDHEN and CDR2 is SYDVKM.

This rearrangement joins TRBV7-9 to TRBJ2-1; 12 bases fit TRBD2. Germline CDR1 and CDR2: SEHNR and FQNEAQ (reference sequence). The CDR3 runs to 15 residues. V lost 3 bases to trimming and J lost 8 bases; unmatched junction nucleotides: 5. CDR3 coding DNA: TGTGCCAGCAGCTTGGGACTAGCGGGCCTTCATGAGCAGTTCTTC. It is translated as CASSLGLAGLHEQFF.

The chain has TRBV4-1 and TRBJ1-2; tentatively, D is TRBD1 (6 bases). The V and J ends lost 2 bases and 10 bases respectively, with 17 bases between them. Germline CDR1 and CDR2: MGHRA and YSYEKL. The CDR3 is made up of 14 amino acids. The chain's CDR3 is CASSQPMGDNIYTF. The DNA for the CDR3 is TGCGCCAGCAGCCAACCGATGGGGGACAACATCTACACCTTC.

This clonotype was picked up many times. The V call is TRBV7-2, the J call TRBJ1-5; TRBD1 aligns across 7 bases. CDR1 and CDR2 (germline): SGHTA, FQGNSA. This CDR3 region has 15 residues. With 1 base clipped from V and 7 bases from J, the junction kept 7 bases outside the gene matches. The CDR3 DNA follows: TGTGCCAGCAGCTTAGGGACAGGCCTGGCCCAGCCCCAGCATTTT. This codes for CASSLGTGLAQPQHF.

Concerning this clonotype: A read error may explain this, as a much larger clone is one base away. The chain couples TRBV7-2 to TRBJ2-2; D call uncertain. CDR1 and CDR2 from the germline V gene are SGHTA and FQGNSA. CDR3 length: 12 residues. The V end lost 2 bases, the J end lost 6 bases, and 4 bases lay between the germline ends. The CDR3 loop is CASSLHSGELFF. CDR3 DNA sequence: TGTGCCAGCAGCTTACACTCCGGGGAGCTGTTTTTT.

This clonotype was picked up a small number of times. J is TRBJ1-1 and V is TRBV5-6, with D tentatively TRBD1 (5 bases). The ends were cut back, 4 bases at V and 3 bases at J, with 16 bases in the middle. This CDR3 has 15 residues. CDR1 and CDR2 (germline): SGHDT, YYEEEE. CDR3 residues: CASSPLVRADTEAFF. In DNA form, the CDR3 reads TGTGCCAGCAGCCCGCTCGTCAGGGCGGACACTGAAGCTTTCTTT.

This clonotype was counted between two and nine times. This chain uses TRBV7-2 with TRBJ2-5, with D possibly TRBD2 on 6 matching bases. Germline assignment: CDR1 SGHTA and CDR2 FQGNSA. This CDR3 has 14 amino acids. V shed 1 base and J shed 4 bases, with 10 bases lying between them. CDR3 amino acids: CASSLGGGTETQYF. As DNA, the CDR3 is TGTGCCAGCAGCTTAGGTGGGGGGACAGAGACCCAGTACTTC.

This clonotype occurred a few times. This chain uses TRBV20-1 with TRBJ1-5, with 7 bases lining up with TRBD1. CDR1 and CDR2 from the germline V gene are DFQATT and SNEGSKA (reference sequence). J lost 4 bases, V lost 2 bases, and 11 bases had no gene match. The CDR3 runs to 16 residues. This chain's CDR3 is CSARPPDRSWNQPQHF. CDR3 sequence (DNA): TGCAGTGCTAGACCCCCGGACAGGTCCTGGAATCAGCCCCAGCATTTT.

This clonotype was seen many times. The chain recombines TRBV12-3 or TRBV12-4 with TRBJ2-7; D possibly uses TRBD1 or TRBD2 (5 bases each). This CDR3 is built from 14 residues. V lost 3 bases and J lost 3, with 12 bases in between. This CDR3 is CASSLGQLGYEQYF. The CDR3 nucleotides are TGTGCCAGCAGTTTGGGGCAACTAGGCTACGAGCAGTACTTC.

This clonotype was found many times. The rearrangement uses TRBV10-3 and TRBJ2-7; 8 bases agree with TRBD1. The CDR3 covers 16 residues. The junction had 6 bases not matched to a gene; V was cut back by 1 base and J by 1 base. CDR1 is ENHRY and CDR2 is SYGVKD in the germline V gene. CDR3 protein: CAISEYRTGRSYEQYF. CDR3 coding DNA: TGTGCCATCAGTGAGTACAGGACAGGGCGTTCCTACGAGCAGTACTTC.

The gene calls are TRBV20-1 and TRBJ2-5; 13 positions match TRBD2. The CDR3 is 18 amino acids. Unmatched junction bases numbered 15, after V lost 6 bases and J lost 2 bases. The germline CDR1 and CDR2 sequences are DFQATT and SNEGSKA (reference sequence). In nucleotides, the CDR3 is TGCAGTGCCTTATCCGGGACTAGCGGGATTCCCATACAAGAGACCCAGTACTTC. It is translated as CSALSGTSGIPIQETQYF.

The chain uses TRBV4-2 and TRBJ1-2; 10 bases align to TRBD1. The CDR3 covers 15 residues. Germline-derived CDR1 and CDR2 are LGHNA and YNFKEQ. V lost 4 bases to trimming and J lost 5 bases; unmatched junction nucleotides: 7. The CDR3 DNA reads as TGTGCCAGCAGCCTCCGACAGGGGGCTGAGTATGGCTACACCTTC. As protein: CASSLRQGAEYGYTF.

The chain combines TRBV7-9 with TRBJ1-1; TRBD1 agrees at 7 bases. Germline loops: CDR1 SEHNR, CDR2 FQNEAQ (reference sequence). This CDR3 has 19 residues. Trimming removed 1 base from V and 0 bases from J; junction bases left unmatched: 14. The CDR3 DNA sequence: TGTGCCAGCAGCTTAGGGCCCCTCCGACAGGGCCTCATGAACACTGAAGCTTTCTTT. It translates to CASSLGPLRQGLMNTEAFF.

This clonotype showed up just a few times. The gene calls are TRBV5-1 and TRBJ2-5; the match to TRBD1 covers 8 bases. Germline V CDR1 and CDR2: SGHRS, YFSETQ. This CDR3 is 14 amino acids long. Unmatched junction bases numbered 2, after V lost 2 bases and J lost 2 bases. The CDR3 DNA follows: TGCGCCAGCAGCTTCGGGACAGGTCAAGAGACCCAGTACTTC. Encoded protein: CASSFGTGQETQYF.

This clonotype was recorded at least ten times. The chain has TRBV5-1 and TRBJ2-1; the match to TRBD2 covers 11 bases. This CDR3 has 16 amino acids. The trim removed 0 bases at V and 7 bases at J, leaving 6 bases unmatched. Germline CDR1 and CDR2: SGHRS and YFSETQ. The CDR3 nucleotides are TGCGCCAGCAGCTTGGCCCTAGCGGGGGGTAGGAATGAGCAGTTCTTC. Amino acids: CASSLALAGGRNEQFF. The whole variable domain, remainder taken from reference TRBV5-1 and TRBJ2-1, is KAGVTQTPRYLIKTRGQQVTLSCSPISGHRSVSWYQQTPGQGLQFLFEYFSETQRNKGNFPGRFSGRQFSNSRSEMNVSTLELGDSALYLCASSLALAGGRNEQFFGPGTRLTVL.

The table lists this clonotype with a few counts. This chain joins TRBV28 and TRBJ1-2; 9 bases line up with TRBD1. Germline loops: CDR1 MDHEN, CDR2 SYDVKM. The CDR3 runs 14 residues. V dropped 5 bases and J dropped 4; count of bases not matched to a gene: 5. The CDR3 nucleotides are TGTGCCAGCAGTGGACAGGGGAGGACCTATGGCTACACCTTC. The encoded protein is CASSGQGRTYGYTF.

This clonotype has only a few counts. V is TRBV6-5 and J is TRBJ2-1, with D perhaps matching TRBD2 (7 bases). Trimming took off 2 bases at V and 6 bases at J, with 14 bases between the two ends. Germline CDR1 and CDR2: MNHEY and SVGAGI. The CDR3 length is 15 residues. CDR3 sequence (DNA): TGTGCCAGCAGTTACGGAGGAGGGGGGGGCAATGAGCAGTTCTTC. Residues: CASSYGGGGGNEQFF.

This clonotype has at least ten counts. The chain couples TRBV12-3 or TRBV12-4 to TRBJ2-7; TRBD1 matches 8 bases. V was clipped by 6 bases and J by 4 bases; unmatched bases: 8. CDR3 length equals 14 residues. For the CDR3, the DNA is TGTGCCAGCAGACGGACAGGGCGTTCATACGAGCAGTACTTC. It encodes CASRRTGRSYEQYF.

The V and J genes are TRBV6-5 and TRBJ2-5; tentatively, D is TRBD1 (5 bases). The V end was cut by 2 bases, the J end by 7 bases, with 20 bases between. The CDR3 consists of 16 residues. Germline V gene lookup returns CDR1 MNHEY and CDR2 SVGAGI. The CDR3 here is CASSYTQRARDRTQYF. In DNA, the CDR3 is TGTGCCAGCAGTTACACCCAGCGTGCCAGGGATCGGACCCAGTACTTC.

This clonotype was picked up many times. The chain employs TRBV12-3 or TRBV12-4 and TRBJ1-2; D is undetermined. The CDR3 has 12 residues. V was clipped by 7 bases and J by 3 bases, with 9 bases between them. The CDR3 is CASTLDDYGYTF. In DNA form, the CDR3 reads TGTGCCAGCACCCTAGACGACTATGGCTACACCTTC.

The V and J genes are TRBV27 and TRBJ1-3; D is uncertain. From germline, CDR1 is MNHEY and CDR2 SMNVEV (reference sequence). V lost 3 bases and J 6 bases, leaving 12 bases between the germline ends. This CDR3 comprises 14 residues. The CDR3 loop reads CASSFSGVANTIYF. CDR3 coding DNA: TGTGCCAGCAGTTTTTCAGGAGTCGCAAACACCATATATTTT.

This clonotype occurred many times. This chain links TRBV6-5 with TRBJ2-5; TRBD1 matches at 8 bases. The germline gives CDR1 MNHEY, CDR2 SVGAGI. After removal of 6 bases from V and 5 bases from J, the junction contained 8 bases not matched to a gene. CDR3 length: 14 amino acids. CDR3 sequence (DNA): TGTGCCAGCAGCCCGTCTAGGGACAGGGAGACCCAGTACTTC. Translated, it gives CASSPSRDRETQYF.

This clonotype was counted many times. V is TRBV12-3 or TRBV12-4 and J is TRBJ2-7; D ambiguous. The CDR3 length is 13 residues. Trimming left V 0 bases short and J 5 bases short, with 8 bases between. The CDR3: CASSLAVLDEQYV. CDR3 bases: TGTGCCAGCAGTTTAGCTGTCCTGGACGAGCAGTACGTC.

The rearrangement uses TRBV5-6 and TRBJ2-7; D uncertain. Deletions cut 4 bases from V and 0 bases from J, with 8 bases between. CDR3 size: 13 residues. The germline V gene has CDR1 SGHDT and CDR2 YYEEEE. CDR3 protein: CASSGRSSYEQYV. The CDR3 coding sequence is TGTGCCAGCAGCGGACGCAGCTCCTACGAGCAGTACGTC.

The CDR3 protein is CASLLGQSTDTQYF. In DNA form, the CDR3 reads TGTGCCAGCCTATTAGGACAAAGCACAGATACGCAGTATTTT. V is TRBV2 and J is TRBJ2-3, with a tentative D call TRBD1 (5 bases). CDR3 length: 14 amino acids. CDR1 SNHLY and CDR2 FYNNEI come from the germline V gene. V shed 8 bases and J shed 0 bases, with 12 bases lying between them.

This clonotype occurred a few times. The chain recombines TRBV20-1 with TRBJ1-2; no definite D call. The V gene's germline CDR1 is DFQATT and CDR2 SNEGSKA (reference sequence). The V and J ends lost 6 bases and 7 bases respectively, with 9 bases between them. This CDR3 has 10 residues. CDR3 protein: CSARTLGYTF. CDR3 nucleotides: TGCAGTGCGCGGACCCTTGGCTACACCTTC.